This note documents a single TCR beta chain sequence. Different DNA sequences within this sample yield the same CDR3. This entry comes from a study of blood T cell repertoires in COVID-19. Study information: In each case, the material was cDNA or gDNA derived from T cells, B-cell-depleted T cells, or PBMCs.

Using immunoSEQ multiplex PCR, the repertoire was profiled, and TCRdb retains in-frame clones only, with some absent. The repertoire consists of about 190,000 clones, with 86% occurring once and the leading ten covering 20% to 25%. The sequence was obtained from a woman aged 40 to 55 in a cohort exposed to, infected with or recovered from COVID-19 (not recorded which). The specimen was PBMCs or T cells enriched from blood (not recorded which).

This CDR3 is CASSQDQGAGNTIYF. Written as DNA, the CDR3 is TGCGCCAGCAGCCAAGATCAAGGGGCTGGAAACACCATATATTTT. The rearrangement links TRBV4-1 to TRBJ1-3, with D maybe TRBD1 (5 bases). V gave up 0 bases and J gave up 2 bases, with 8 bases separating them. The CDR3 consists of 15 residues. Germline V gene lookup returns CDR1 MGHRA and CDR2 YSYEKL.